This T cell receptor beta chain comes out of a study of post-analysis software for immune sequencing data. Whole-study findings and limits: When compared against controls, multiple sclerosis patients showed significantly lower normalized Chao1 diversity. In patients, 4 to 6 TRBV segments were more frequent than in controls, with TRBV5-6, TRBV5-1 and TRBV20-1 among them.

V was clipped by 0 bases and J by 6 bases, with 5 bases between them. The germline CDR1 and CDR2 sequences are MNHNY and SVGAGI (reference sequence). The CDR3 has 12 residues. Unique molecular identifiers were carried by the TCR beta cDNA libraries. A population of roughly 0.95 to 10 million T cells gave rise to about half a million cDNA molecules. In TCRdb, the PCR reads were re-called with MiXCR into one record per CDR3 protein. The table records more than 450,000 distinct CDR3 sequences, roughly 34% of them present only once. This clonotype was recorded a few times. Its antigen is not known. The sequenced material came from blood. This rearrangement joins TRBV6-6 to TRBJ1-1; D is unclear. This clonotype originated in a girl aged 2-17 years with multiple sclerosis. The CDR3 spells CASSYSPAEAFF. The CDR3, as DNA: TGTGCCAGCAGTTACTCTCCCGCTGAAGCTTTCTTT.